Listed below are T cell receptor beta chains from one sample, sequenced in a study of shared clonotypes between healthy human individuals. Generated by immunoSEQ multiplex PCR, the TCRdb table keeps only in-frame clones and is missing some. Altogether approximately 340,000 clones are present, around 79% being singletons, with the ten largest covering 8.5% to 12%. Input material: memory CD4+ T cells sorted from blood. These TCRs come from a man in his thirties or forties in good health. The CDR3 runs from the conserved cysteine through the conserved F or W. A D gene is named only where the DNA matches it firmly. Expanded clones get a size class; other rows say once, few or many, or leave the size out.

size: -; V: TRBV5-1; D: -; J: TRBJ1-2; CDR3: CASSLHNSGRLPYGYTF; DNA: TGCGCCAGCAGCCTTCATAACTCGGGCAGGCTCCCATATGGCTACACCTTC
size: -; V: TRBV10-1; D: TRBD1; J: TRBJ1-2; CDR3: CASSPQGKGYGYTF; DNA: TGCGCCAGCAGTCCACAGGGGAAGGGCTATGGCTACACCTTC
size: -; V: TRBV29-1; D: -; J: TRBJ1-4; CDR3: CSVRETAMSKVLFF; DNA: TGCAGCGTCAGAGAGACAGCCATGTCAAAGGTTCTGTTTTTT
size: -; V: TRBV30; D: -; J: TRBJ2-5; CDR3: CAFGILETQYF; DNA: TGTGCATTTGGGATCCTAGAGACCCAGTACTTC
size: -; V: TRBV28; D: TRBD2; J: TRBJ2-3; CDR3: CAANRAGGTQYF; DNA: TGTGCCGCTAACAGGGCGGGGGGTACGCAGTATTTT
size: -; V: TRBV28; D: TRBD2; J: TRBJ2-5; CDR3: CASSFGGWAVETQYF; DNA: TGTGCCAGCAGTTTCGGGGGGTGGGCCGTAGAGACCCAGTACTTC
size: -; V: TRBV2; D: -; J: TRBJ1-2; CDR3: CARQTPLGSGYTF; DNA: TGTGCCAGACAGACGCCCCTAGGCTCTGGCTACACCTTC
size: -; V: TRBV6-1; D: TRBD2; J: TRBJ2-5; CDR3: CASSALTSGTQTQYF; DNA: TGTGCCAGCAGTGCCCTGACTAGCGGGACACAGACCCAGTACTTC
size: few; V: TRBV28; D: -; J: TRBJ2-7; CDR3: CASSFNGGRETFEQYF; DNA: TGTGCCAGCAGTTTTAACGGGGGCAGGGAAACGTTCGAGCAGTACTTC
size: -; V: TRBV6-5; D: -; J: TRBJ2-7; CDR3: CASRSPYEQYF; DNA: TGTGCCAGCCGATCCCCCTACGAGCAGTACTTC
size: -; V: TRBV28; D: -; J: TRBJ1-2; CDR3: CASSLTGGWGYGYTF; DNA: TGTGCCAGCAGTTTAACCGGGGGCTGGGGCTATGGCTACACCTTC
size: -; V: TRBV15; D: -; J: TRBJ2-7; CDR3: CATSREAPGYEQYF; DNA: TGTGCCACCAGCAGAGAGGCGCCCGGCTACGAGCAGTACTTC
size: -; V: TRBV4-1; D: TRBD1; J: TRBJ2-2; CDR3: CASSGRDRSISGELFF; DNA: TGCGCCAGCAGCGGCCGGGACAGGAGTATTAGCGGGGAGCTGTTTTTT
size: -; V: TRBV27; D: TRBD2; J: TRBJ2-3; CDR3: CASSLSAWTSGGPSTDTQYF; DNA: TGTGCCAGCAGTTTATCCGCCTGGACTAGCGGGGGACCTAGCACAGATACGCAGTATTTT
size: -; V: TRBV6-1; D: TRBD2; J: TRBJ2-3; CDR3: CASSEVAGAGGADTQYF; DNA: TGTGCCAGCAGTGAAGTTGCTGGGGCGGGGGGGGCAGATACGCAGTATTTT
size: -; V: TRBV19; D: -; J: TRBJ2-1; CDR3: CASSIGGKSYNEQFF; DNA: TGTGCCAGTAGTATCGGGGGTAAGTCCTACAATGAGCAGTTCTTC
size: -; V: TRBV7-6; D: -; J: TRBJ1-1; CDR3: CASSTDLNTEAFF; DNA: TGTGCCAGCAGTACCGACCTGAATACTGAAGCTTTCTTT
size: -; V: TRBV2; D: TRBD1; J: TRBJ2-7; CDR3: CASSAGGTGYDEQYF; DNA: TGTGCCAGCAGTGCCGGGGGGACAGGGTACGACGAGCAGTACTTC
size: few; V: TRBV27; D: -; J: TRBJ1-1; CDR3: CASSFVGGLNTEAFF; DNA: TGTGCCAGCAGTTTTGTCGGGGGTCTTAACACTGAAGCTTTCTTT
size: -; V: TRBV7-9; D: TRBD2; J: TRBJ2-7; CDR3: CATEASGNDWVYEQYF; DNA: TGTGCCACCGAGGCTAGCGGGAATGACTGGGTCTACGAGCAGTACTTC
size: -; V: TRBV28; D: -; J: TRBJ1-5; CDR3: CASSRGVGQPQHF; DNA: TGTGCCAGCAGTCGAGGGGTTGGGCAGCCCCAGCATTTT
size: few; V: TRBV27; D: -; J: TRBJ2-7; CDR3: CASTCWGKTYEQYF; DNA: TGTGCCAGCACCTGCTGGGGGAAAACCTACGAGCAGTACTTC
size: -; V: TRBV6-4; D: TRBD2; J: TRBJ2-5; CDR3: CASSDSTSGSGAQYF; DNA: TGTGCCAGCAGTGACTCGACTAGCGGGAGCGGGGCCCAGTACTTC
size: -; V: TRBV10-3; D: -; J: TRBJ1-4; CDR3: CAISGRQESTNEKLFF; DNA: TGTGCCATCAGTGGGAGGCAGGAATCAACTAATGAAAAACTGTTTTTT
size: -; V: TRBV4-3; D: -; J: TRBJ2-3; CDR3: CASSRKYDSSAAWNF; DNA: TGCGCCAGCAGCCGAAAATACGACTCGAGCGCTGCATGGAATTTT
size: -; V: TRBV28; D: -; J: TRBJ2-7; CDR3: CASRGSPATAEQYF; DNA: TGTGCCAGCAGGGGATCCCCGGCGACCGCCGAGCAGTACTTC
size: -; V: TRBV27; D: -; J: TRBJ2-7; CDR3: CASAYLGAGEEQYF; DNA: TGTGCCAGCGCCTACCTCGGGGCAGGGGAAGAGCAGTACTTC
size: -; V: TRBV10-3; D: TRBD1; J: TRBJ2-3; CDR3: CAISEGTGHTDTQYF; DNA: TGTGCCATCAGTGAGGGGACAGGGCACACAGATACGCAGTATTTT
size: -; V: TRBV10-3; D: TRBD1; J: TRBJ1-1; CDR3: CAISGVDRPALSEAFF; DNA: TGTGCCATCAGTGGGGTGGACAGGCCGGCCCTCAGTGAAGCTTTCTTT
size: -; V: TRBV5-1; D: TRBD2; J: TRBJ2-7; CDR3: CASSLGGASGSSVQYF; DNA: TGCGCCAGCAGCTTGGGTGGGGCTAGCGGGAGCTCCGTGCAGTACTTC
size: -; V: TRBV28; D: -; J: TRBJ1-2; CDR3: CASSSINRSGYTF; DNA: TGTGCCAGCAGCAGCATCAACAGGTCCGGCTACACCTTC
size: -; V: TRBV11-3; D: -; J: TRBJ2-1; CDR3: CASYGTVTGSYNEQFF; DNA: TGTGCCAGCTATGGGACCGTTACAGGCTCCTACAATGAGCAGTTCTTC
size: once; V: TRBV19; D: -; J: TRBJ2-7; CDR3: CASGREAGYEQYF; DNA: TGTGCCAGTGGACGAGAGGCTGGATACGAGCAGTACTTC
size: -; V: TRBV9; D: TRBD1; J: TRBJ2-7; CDR3: CASSVHPGQAFEQYF; DNA: TGTGCCAGCAGCGTTCACCCGGGACAGGCTTTTGAGCAGTACTTC
size: -; V: TRBV6-6; D: -; J: TRBJ1-2; CDR3: CASSYSWENQDSGYTF; DNA: TGTGCCAGCAGTTACTCTTGGGAAAATCAAGACTCTGGCTACACCTTC
size: once; V: TRBV29-1; D: -; J: TRBJ2-1; CDR3: CSVVVRERSSYNEQFF; DNA: TGCAGCGTTGTAGTTCGGGAGAGAAGCTCCTACAATGAGCAGTTCTTC
size: -; V: TRBV20-1; D: TRBD1; J: TRBJ1-1; CDR3: CSVRGDTEAFF; DNA: TGCAGTGTCAGGGGGGACACTGAAGCTTTCTTT
size: -; V: TRBV20-1; D: TRBD2; J: TRBJ2-1; CDR3: CSLREGPEQFF; DNA: TGCAGTCTCCGGGAGGGACCGGAGCAGTTCTTC
size: few; V: TRBV28; D: -; J: TRBJ1-5; CDR3: CASRRGHSQPQHF; DNA: TGTGCCAGCAGAAGGGGACATTCTCAGCCCCAGCATTTT
size: -; V: TRBV2; D: -; J: TRBJ2-6; CDR3: CASSGESGANVLTF; DNA: TGTGCCAGCAGTGGGGAATCTGGGGCCAACGTCCTGACTTTC
size: -; V: TRBV12-5; D: TRBD1; J: TRBJ1-5; CDR3: CASGLGGQGPIQPQHF; DNA: TGTGCTAGTGGTTTGGGGGGACAGGGCCCAATTCAGCCCCAGCATTTT
size: few; V: TRBV6-6; D: -; J: TRBJ2-3; CDR3: CASSYLTSTDTQYF; DNA: TGTGCCAGCAGTTACCTGACTAGCACAGATACGCAGTATTTT
size: -; V: TRBV19; D: -; J: TRBJ1-2; CDR3: CASSIIGGGYTF; DNA: TGTGCCAGTAGTATAATAGGAGGAGGCTACACCTTC
size: -; V: TRBV6-5; D: TRBD1; J: TRBJ2-6; CDR3: CASRDRGPGANVLTF; DNA: TGTGCCAGCCGGGACAGGGGGCCTGGGGCCAACGTCCTGACTTTC
size: -; V: TRBV5-1; D: -; J: TRBJ2-7; CDR3: CASSLQGYEQYF; DNA: TGCGCCAGCAGCTTACAGGGATACGAGCAGTACTTC
size: -; V: TRBV9; D: -; J: TRBJ2-2; CDR3: CASSPRVTAANTGELFF; DNA: TGTGCCAGCAGCCCTAGGGTGACAGCAGCCAACACCGGGGAGCTGTTTTTT
size: -; V: TRBV7-2; D: -; J: TRBJ1-5; CDR3: CASSLEVYQPQHF; DNA: TGTGCCAGCAGCTTAGAGGTTTATCAGCCCCAGCATTTT